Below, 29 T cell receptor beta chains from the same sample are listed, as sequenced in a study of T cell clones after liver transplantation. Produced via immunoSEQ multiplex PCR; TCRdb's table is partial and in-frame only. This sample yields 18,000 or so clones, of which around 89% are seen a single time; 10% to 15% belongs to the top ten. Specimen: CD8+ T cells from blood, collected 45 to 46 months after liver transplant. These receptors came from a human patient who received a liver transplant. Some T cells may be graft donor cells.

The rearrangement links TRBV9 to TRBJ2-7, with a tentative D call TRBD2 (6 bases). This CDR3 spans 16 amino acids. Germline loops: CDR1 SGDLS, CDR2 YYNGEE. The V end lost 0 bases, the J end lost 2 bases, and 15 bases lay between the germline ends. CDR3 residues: CASSVAPGASTYEQYF. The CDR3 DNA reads TGTGCCAGCAGCGTAGCACCGGGAGCGTCAACCTACGAGCAGTACTTC.

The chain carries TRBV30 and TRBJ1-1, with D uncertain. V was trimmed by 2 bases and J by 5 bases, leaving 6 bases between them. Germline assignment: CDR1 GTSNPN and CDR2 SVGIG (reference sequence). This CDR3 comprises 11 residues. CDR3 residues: CAWSSVTEAFF. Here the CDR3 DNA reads TGTGCCTGGAGTTCGGTAACTGAAGCTTTCTTT.

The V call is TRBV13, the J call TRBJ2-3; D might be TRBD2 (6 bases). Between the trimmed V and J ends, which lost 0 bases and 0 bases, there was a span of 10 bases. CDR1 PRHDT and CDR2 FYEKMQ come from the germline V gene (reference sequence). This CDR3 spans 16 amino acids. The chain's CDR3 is CASSLGASGSTDTQYF. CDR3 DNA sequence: TGTGCCAGCAGCTTAGGTGCCAGCGGGAGCACAGATACGCAGTATTTT.

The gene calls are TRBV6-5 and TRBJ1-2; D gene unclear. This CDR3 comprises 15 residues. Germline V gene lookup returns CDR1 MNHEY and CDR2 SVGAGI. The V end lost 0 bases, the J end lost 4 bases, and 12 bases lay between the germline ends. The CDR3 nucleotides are TGTGCCAGCAGTTACTCGGGAGATACACCCTATGGCTACACCTTC. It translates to CASSYSGDTPYGYTF.

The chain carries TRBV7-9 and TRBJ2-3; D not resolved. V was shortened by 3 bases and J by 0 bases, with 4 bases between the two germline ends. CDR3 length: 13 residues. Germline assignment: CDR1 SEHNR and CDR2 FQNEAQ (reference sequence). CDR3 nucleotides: TGTGCCAGCAGCTTCCCTAGCACAGATACGCAGTATTTT. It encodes CASSFPSTDTQYF.

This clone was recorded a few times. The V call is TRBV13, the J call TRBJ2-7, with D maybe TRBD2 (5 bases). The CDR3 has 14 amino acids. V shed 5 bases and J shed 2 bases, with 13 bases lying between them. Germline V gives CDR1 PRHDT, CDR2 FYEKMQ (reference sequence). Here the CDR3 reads CASSERVGTYEQYF. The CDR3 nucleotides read TGTGCCAGCAGCGAGAGGGTGGGGACCTACGAGCAGTACTTC.

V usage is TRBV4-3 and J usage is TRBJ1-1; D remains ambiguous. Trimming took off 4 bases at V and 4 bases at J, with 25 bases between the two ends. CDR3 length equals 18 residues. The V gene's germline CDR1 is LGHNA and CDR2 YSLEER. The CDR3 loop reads CASSRLGPGPQIGTEAFF. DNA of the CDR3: TGCGCCAGCAGCCGCCTCGGGCCCGGGCCCCAAATTGGCACTGAAGCTTTCTTT.

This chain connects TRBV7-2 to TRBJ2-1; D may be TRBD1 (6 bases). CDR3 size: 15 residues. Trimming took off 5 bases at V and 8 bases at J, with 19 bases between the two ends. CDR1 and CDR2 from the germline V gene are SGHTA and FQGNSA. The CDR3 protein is CASSIAGTPGHEQFF. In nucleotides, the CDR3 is TGTGCCAGCAGCATCGCCGGGACACCAGGCCATGAGCAGTTCTTC.

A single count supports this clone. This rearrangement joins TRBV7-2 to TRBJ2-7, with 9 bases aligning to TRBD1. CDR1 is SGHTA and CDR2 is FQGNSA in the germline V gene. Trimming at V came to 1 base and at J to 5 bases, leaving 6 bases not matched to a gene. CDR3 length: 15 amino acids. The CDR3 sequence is CASSLVGTGMHEQYF. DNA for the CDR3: TGTGCCAGCAGCTTAGTCGGGACAGGGATGCACGAGCAGTACTTC. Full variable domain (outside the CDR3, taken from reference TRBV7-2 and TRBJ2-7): GAGVSQSPSNKVTEKGKDVELRCDPISGHTALYWYRQSLGQGLEFLIYFQGNSAPDKSGLPSDRFSAERTGGSVSTLTIQRTQQEDSAVYLCASSLVGTGMHEQYFGPGTRLTVT.

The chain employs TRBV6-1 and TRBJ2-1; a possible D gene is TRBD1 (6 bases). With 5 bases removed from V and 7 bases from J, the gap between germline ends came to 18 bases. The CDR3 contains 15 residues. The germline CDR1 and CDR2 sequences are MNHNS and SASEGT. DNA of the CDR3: TGTGCCAGCAGTTCAAGTCCAGGGGAAGGTAATGAGCAGTTCTTC. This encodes CASSSSPGEGNEQFF.

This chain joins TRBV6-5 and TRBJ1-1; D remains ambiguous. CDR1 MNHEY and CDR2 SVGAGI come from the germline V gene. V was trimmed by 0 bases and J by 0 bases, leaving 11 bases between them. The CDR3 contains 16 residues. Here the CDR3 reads CASSYSPGKMNTEAFF. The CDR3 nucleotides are TGTGCCAGCAGTTACTCGCCCGGGAAAATGAACACTGAAGCTTTCTTT.

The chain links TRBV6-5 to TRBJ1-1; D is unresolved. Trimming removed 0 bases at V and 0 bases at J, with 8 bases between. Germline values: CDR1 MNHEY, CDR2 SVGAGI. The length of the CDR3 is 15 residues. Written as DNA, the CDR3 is TGTGCCAGCAGTTACTCTGCACCGATGAACACTGAAGCTTTCTTT. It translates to CASSYSAPMNTEAFF.

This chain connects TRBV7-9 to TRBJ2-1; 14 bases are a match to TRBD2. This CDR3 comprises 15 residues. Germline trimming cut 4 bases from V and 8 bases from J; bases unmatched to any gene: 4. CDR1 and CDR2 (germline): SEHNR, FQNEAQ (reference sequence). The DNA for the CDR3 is TGTGCCAGCAGCTGGGGACTAGCGGGAGCTGATGAGCAGTTCTTC. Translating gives CASSWGLAGADEQFF.

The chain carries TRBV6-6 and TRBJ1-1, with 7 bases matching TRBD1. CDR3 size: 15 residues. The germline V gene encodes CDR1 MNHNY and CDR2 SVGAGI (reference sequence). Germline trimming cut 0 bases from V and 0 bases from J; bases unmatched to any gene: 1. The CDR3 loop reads CASSYSTGMNTEAFF. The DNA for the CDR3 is TGTGCCAGCAGTTACTCGACAGGGATGAACACTGAAGCTTTCTTT.

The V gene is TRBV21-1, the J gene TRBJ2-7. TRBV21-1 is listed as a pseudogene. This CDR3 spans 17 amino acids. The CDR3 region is CASSKEGKVEKTYEQYF. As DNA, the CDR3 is TGTGCCAGCAGCAAAGAAGGTAAGGTCGAGAAAACCTACGAGCAGTACTTC.

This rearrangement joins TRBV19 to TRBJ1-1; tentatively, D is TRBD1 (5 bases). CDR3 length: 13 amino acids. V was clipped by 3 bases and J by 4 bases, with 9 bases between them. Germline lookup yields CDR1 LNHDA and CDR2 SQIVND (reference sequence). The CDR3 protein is CASSIQGGTEAFF. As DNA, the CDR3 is TGTGCCAGTAGTATTCAGGGCGGCACTGAAGCTTTCTTT. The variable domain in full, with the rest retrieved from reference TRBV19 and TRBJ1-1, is DGGITQSPKYLFRKEGQNVTLSCEQNLNHDAMYWYRQDPGQGLRLIYYSQIVNDFQKGDIAEGYSVSREKKESFPLTVTSAQKNPTAFYLCASSIQGGTEAFFGQGTRLTVV.

The CDR3 region has the DNA TGTGCCAGCAGCTCGGTATGGGAGCAGTACTTC. Encoded protein: CASSSVWEQYF. The rearrangement links TRBV7-9 to TRBJ2-7; no clear D gene. CDR3 length equals 11 residues. V lost 4 bases, J lost 7 bases, and 8 bases lay in between. CDR1 is SEHNR and CDR2 is FQNEAQ in the germline V gene (reference sequence).

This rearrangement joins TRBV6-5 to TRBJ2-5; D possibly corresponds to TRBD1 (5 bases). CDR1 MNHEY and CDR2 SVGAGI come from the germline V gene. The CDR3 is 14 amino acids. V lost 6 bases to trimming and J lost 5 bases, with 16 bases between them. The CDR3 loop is CASSNSGYAETQYF. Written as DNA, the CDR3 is TGTGCCAGCAGCAACTCAGGGTACGCGGAGACCCAGTACTTC.

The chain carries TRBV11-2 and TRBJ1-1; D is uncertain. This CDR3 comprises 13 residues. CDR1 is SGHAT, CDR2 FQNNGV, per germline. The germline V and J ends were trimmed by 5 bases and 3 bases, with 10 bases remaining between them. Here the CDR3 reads CASSPDTYTEAFF. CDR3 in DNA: TGTGCCAGCAGCCCTGACACCTACACTGAAGCTTTCTTT.

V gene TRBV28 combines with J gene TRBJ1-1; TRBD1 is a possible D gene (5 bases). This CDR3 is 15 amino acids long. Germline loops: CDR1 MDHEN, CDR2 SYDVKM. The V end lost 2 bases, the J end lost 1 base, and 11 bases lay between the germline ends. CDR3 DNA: TGTGCCAGCAGTTTAACAACCACAGGGAACACTGAAGCTTTCTTT. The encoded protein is CASSLTTTGNTEAFF.

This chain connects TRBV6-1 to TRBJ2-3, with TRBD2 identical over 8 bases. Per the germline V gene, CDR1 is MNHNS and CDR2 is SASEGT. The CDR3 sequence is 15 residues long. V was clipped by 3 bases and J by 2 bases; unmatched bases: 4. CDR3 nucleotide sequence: TGTGCCAGCAGTGATCTAGCGGGTTACACAGATACGCAGTATTTT. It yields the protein CASSDLAGYTDTQYF.

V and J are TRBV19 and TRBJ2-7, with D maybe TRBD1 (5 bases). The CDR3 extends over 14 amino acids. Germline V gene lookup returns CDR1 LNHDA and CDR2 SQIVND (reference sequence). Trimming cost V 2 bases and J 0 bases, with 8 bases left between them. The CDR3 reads CASSIYDSSYEQYF. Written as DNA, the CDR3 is TGTGCCAGTAGTATATATGACAGCTCCTACGAGCAGTACTTC.

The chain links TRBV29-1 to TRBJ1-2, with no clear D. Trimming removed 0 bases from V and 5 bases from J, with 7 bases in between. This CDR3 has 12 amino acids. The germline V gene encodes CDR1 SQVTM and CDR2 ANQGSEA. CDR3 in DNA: TGCAGCGTTGAAGACAGGCCGTATGGCTACACCTTC. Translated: CSVEDRPYGYTF.

The chain's CDR3 is CATSRTGLENEKLFF. CDR3 in DNA: TGTGCCACCAGCAGGACAGGGCTGGAGAATGAAAAACTGTTTTTT. This sequence joins TRBV15 and TRBJ1-4, with 7 bases matching TRBD1. Germline V gene sequence: CDR1 LNHNV, CDR2 YYDKDF (reference sequence). V dropped 3 bases and J dropped 5; count of bases not matched to a gene: 6. The CDR3 runs 15 residues.

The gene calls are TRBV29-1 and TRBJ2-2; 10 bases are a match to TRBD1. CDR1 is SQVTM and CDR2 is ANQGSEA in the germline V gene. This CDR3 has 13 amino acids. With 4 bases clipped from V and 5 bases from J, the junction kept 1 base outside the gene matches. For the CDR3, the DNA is TGCAGCGTTGTGGACAGGGGGACCGGGGAGCTGTTTTTT. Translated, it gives CSVVDRGTGELFF.

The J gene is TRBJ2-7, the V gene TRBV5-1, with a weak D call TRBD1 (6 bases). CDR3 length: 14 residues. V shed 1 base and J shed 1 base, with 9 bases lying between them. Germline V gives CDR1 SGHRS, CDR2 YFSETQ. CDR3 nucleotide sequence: TGCGCCAGCAGCTTGCCAGGGGAATCCTACGAGCAGTACTTC. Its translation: CASSLPGESYEQYF.

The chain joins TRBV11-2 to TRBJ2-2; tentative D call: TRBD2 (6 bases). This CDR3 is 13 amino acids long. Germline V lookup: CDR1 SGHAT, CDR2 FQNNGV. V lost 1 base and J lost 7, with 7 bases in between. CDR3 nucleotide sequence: TGTGCCAGCAGCTTAGGGCGGGGCGGGGAGCTGTTTTTT. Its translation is CASSLGRGGELFF.

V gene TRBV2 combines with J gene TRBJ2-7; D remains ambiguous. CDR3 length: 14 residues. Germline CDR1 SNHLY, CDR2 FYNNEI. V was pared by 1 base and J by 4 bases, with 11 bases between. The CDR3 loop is CASSEGVGKYEQYF. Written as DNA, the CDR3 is TGTGCCAGCAGTGAAGGCGTAGGGAAGTACGAGCAGTACTTC.

The CDR3 coding sequence is TGTGCCAGCAGTACTCCGAAGGGGCCAGGGAAGAACACCGGGGAGCTGTTTTTT. Translation: CASSTPKGPGKNTGELFF. This rearrangement joins TRBV25-1 to TRBJ2-2; possible D gene TRBD1, 5 bases. Deletions cut 5 bases from V and 1 base from J, with 20 bases between. This CDR3 region has 18 residues. Germline V lookup: CDR1 MGHDK, CDR2 SYGVNS.